This TCR beta chain was captured by sequencing in a study of cytomegalovirus exposure and HLA in healthy donors. The study, taken as a whole, reports: Apparent HLA restriction characterized most CMV-associated TCR beta chains in a later analysis.

Primers included in the PCR were 60 Vbeta and 13 Jbeta primers. Method: immunoSEQ multiplex PCR; TCRdb's copy keeps in-frame clones and lacks some. The sample comprises more than 100,000 clones, roughly 80% of which are singletons, and around 2% rests with the top ten. V trimming: 7 bases; J trimming: 6 bases; junction bases outside the gene matches: 5. The CDR3 is 12 residues long. CDR1 and CDR2 from the germline V gene are GTSNPN and SVGIG (reference sequence). These donors counted as nominally healthy when sampled, but unrecorded immune exposures were likely. This clone turned up a few times. What it recognizes is unknown.

J is TRBJ2-7 and V is TRBV30; 11 bases align to TRBD1. This TCR came from a man aged 25-45 years in good health and CMV-seronegative. The sequencing input was PBMCs. CDR3 nucleotide sequence: TGTGCCTCCCCCGGGACAGGGGGCGAGCAGTACTTC. Its translation: CASPGTGGEQYF. Filled out from reference TRBV30 and TRBJ2-7, the complete variable domain reads SQTIHQWPATLVQPVGSPLSLECTVEGTSNPNLYWYRQAAGRGLQLLFYSVGIGQISSEVPQNLSASRPQDRQFILSSKKLLLSDSGFYLCASPGTGGEQYFGPGTRLTVT.